The next 27 T cell receptor beta chains were all read from a single sample in a study of T cell responses to AZD1222 COVID-19 vaccine (dated by TCRdb to about 2021). What this sample's time point label stands for: baseline before first vaccination. The library was prepared using the immunoSEQ multiplex PCR assay. Not all clones reach the TCRdb copy of this immuneACCESS table, which keeps in-frame sequences only. Checked studies attribute under half of the gap to unresolved V genes and leave the rest unexplained. The sample records 100,000 to 150,000 clones, approximately 90% of which are singletons. The ten top clones hold approximately 20% of the sample. The starting material was peripheral blood, obtained on day 0 of AZD1222 vaccination. The receptors here all came from an adult in good health.

The CDR3 loop is CASSTPSGTSGIDTQYF. CDR3 bases: TGTGCCAGTAGCACTCCTTCCGGGACTAGCGGAATTGATACGCAGTATTTT. The chain is built from TRBV19 and TRBJ2-3; TRBD2 matches 11 bases. The J segment lost 6 bases and the V segment lost 6 bases, leaving 14 bases of the junction unmatched. The CDR3 consists of 17 residues. The germline CDR1 and CDR2 sequences are LNHDA and SQIVND (reference sequence).

The chain couples TRBV21-1 to TRBJ2-2; the DNA was not used to check the table's D call, TRBD2. TRBV21-1 corresponds to a pseudogene. This CDR3 comprises 15 residues. This chain's CDR3 is CASSRGRGWTGELFF. For the CDR3, the DNA is TGTGCCAGCAGCCGAGGGAGGGGTTGGACCGGGGAGCTGTTTTTT.

This chain joins TRBV19 and TRBJ1-4; 9 bases align to TRBD1. The V and J ends lost 9 bases and 8 bases, in that order; junction bases with no gene match: 7. Germline V gene data show CDR1 as LNHDA and CDR2 as SQIVND (reference sequence). The CDR3 runs 13 residues. CDR3 sequence reads: CASTGTGYEKLFF. CDR3 DNA sequence: TGTGCCAGCACCGGGACAGGGTACGAAAAACTGTTTTTT.

This rearrangement joins TRBV5-1 to TRBJ2-1, with D possibly TRBD2 on 6 matching bases. The germline V gene has CDR1 SGHRS and CDR2 YFSETQ. This CDR3 has 15 residues. With 4 bases removed from V and 0 bases from J, the gap between germline ends came to 11 bases. CDR3 coding DNA: TGCGCCAGCAGCCCCATGACTAGCTCCTACAATGAGCAGTTCTTC. Translating gives CASSPMTSSYNEQFF. The full variable domain, rest sourced from reference TRBV5-1 and TRBJ2-1, is KAGVTQTPRYLIKTRGQQVTLSCSPISGHRSVSWYQQTPGQGLQFLFEYFSETQRNKGNFPGRFSGRQFSNSRSEMNVSTLELGDSALYLCASSPMTSSYNEQFFGPGTRLTVL.

As concerns this clone: This is likely a read error, given that the CDR3 carries no conserved phenylalanine or tryptophan at its end. It is unclear where the CDR3 begins or ends on the DNA, so no DNA is shown, and the CDR3 is as TCRdb lists it. The chain is built from TRBV28 and TRBJ1-4. From germline, CDR1 is MDHEN and CDR2 SYDVKM. A total of 9 residues make up the CDR3, ends included. CDR3 protein: CASSSAGGY.

The gene calls are TRBV19 and TRBJ1-2, with D possibly matching TRBD1 (5 bases). Germline V gene lookup returns CDR1 LNHDA and CDR2 SQIVND (reference sequence). This CDR3 is 14 amino acids long. V was clipped by 1 base and J by 6 bases, with 12 bases between them. The CDR3 sequence: CASSIVGQGHGYTF. The CDR3, as DNA: TGTGCCAGTAGTATAGTGGGGCAGGGCCATGGCTACACCTTC.

V gene TRBV7-9 combines with J gene TRBJ1-3; possible D gene TRBD1, 5 bases. V shed 3 bases and J shed 2 bases, with 11 bases lying between them. Germline-derived CDR1 and CDR2 are SEHNR and FQNEAQ (reference sequence). The CDR3 consists of 15 residues. CDR3 amino acids: CASSFAGLPGNTIYF. CDR3 sequence (DNA): TGTGCCAGCAGCTTTGCAGGGTTACCTGGAAACACCATATATTTT.

The V and J genes are TRBV5-4 and TRBJ2-5; 12 bases match TRBD2. The CDR3 spans 16 residues. From germline, CDR1 is SGHNT and CDR2 YYREEE (reference sequence). With V trimmed by 3 bases and J by 3 bases, 6 bases remained unmatched. The chain's CDR3 is CASSSASGGAEETQYF. The DNA for the CDR3 is TGTGCCAGCAGCTCCGCTAGCGGGGGGGCTGAAGAGACCCAGTACTTC.

The V and J genes are TRBV5-1 and TRBJ1-2; D unresolved. CDR1 and CDR2 from the germline V gene are SGHRS and YFSETQ. This CDR3 has 13 residues. V lost 1 base and J 8 bases, leaving 12 bases between the germline ends. CDR3 protein: CASSLTGIRGYTF. CDR3 in DNA: TGCGCCAGCAGCTTGACGGGTATCAGGGGCTACACCTTC.

This clone was recorded a few times. This chain uses TRBV5-5 with TRBJ1-3; D remains ambiguous. V was pared by 4 bases and J by 0 bases, with 8 bases between. Germline-derived CDR1 and CDR2 are SGHKS and YYEKEE (reference sequence). This CDR3 is 14 amino acids long. CDR3 in amino acids: CASSRTASGNTIYF. The CDR3 nucleotides are TGTGCCAGCAGCCGGACTGCCTCTGGAAACACCATATATTTT.

The chain uses TRBV4-2 and TRBJ2-1, with 9 bases identical to TRBD2. The V gene end was trimmed by 0 bases and the J gene end by 7 bases; junction bases not matched to a gene: 10. This CDR3 has 17 amino acids. Looked up from germline, CDR1 is LGHNA and CDR2 is YNFKEQ. The CDR3 loop is CASSQDGGGGARNEQFF. The CDR3 DNA sequence: TGTGCCAGCAGCCAAGACGGCGGCGGGGGGGCGAGGAATGAGCAGTTCTTC.

The genes are TRBV5-4 and TRBJ2-1, with 15 bases identical to TRBD2. This CDR3 contains 15 residues. J lost 5 bases, V lost 4 bases, and 1 base had no gene match. Germline V lookup: CDR1 SGHNT, CDR2 YYREEE (reference sequence). As DNA, the CDR3 is TGTGCCAGCAGCAGGACTAGCGGGGGGGACAATGAGCAGTTCTTC. Translation: CASSRTSGGDNEQFF.

This sequence joins TRBV7-2 and TRBJ2-7; the match to TRBD2 covers 8 bases. Trimming at V came to 5 bases and at J to 0 bases, leaving 6 bases not matched to a gene. Germline lookup yields CDR1 SGHTA and CDR2 FQGNSA. The CDR3 sequence is 15 residues long. The CDR3 is CASSTLAGTSYEQYF. The CDR3 nucleotides read TGTGCCAGCAGCACCCTAGCGGGCACCTCCTACGAGCAGTACTTC.

The sample holds a few counts of this clone. The V and J genes are TRBV10-3 and TRBJ1-2; unclear D gene. The length of the CDR3 is 13 residues. The V end was cut by 4 bases, the J end by 4 bases, with 10 bases between. Germline loops: CDR1 ENHRY, CDR2 SYGVKD. CDR3 nucleotide sequence: TGTGCCATCAGTGCATGGAACGGCTATGGCTACACCTTC. Protein sequence: CAISAWNGYGYTF.

This chain joins TRBV28 and TRBJ1-5; tentative D call: TRBD1 (6 bases). V lost 5 bases and J lost 4, with 15 bases in between. From germline, CDR1 is MDHEN and CDR2 SYDVKM. There are 15 residues in the CDR3. The CDR3 sequence: CASSPFGTINQPQHF. The CDR3 DNA reads TGTGCCAGCAGTCCATTCGGGACAATAAATCAGCCCCAGCATTTT.

The CDR3 DNA reads TGCGCCAGCAGCTCCGGGCCCCTTCCGCCTAACTATGGCTACACCTTC. This encodes CASSSGPLPPNYGYTF. V is TRBV5-1 and J is TRBJ1-2; D is undetermined. From germline, CDR1 is SGHRS and CDR2 YFSETQ. The CDR3 extends over 16 amino acids. V was trimmed by 3 bases and J by 0 bases, leaving 15 bases between them. Full variable domain (missing parts from reference TRBV5-1 and TRBJ1-2): KAGVTQTPRYLIKTRGQQVTLSCSPISGHRSVSWYQQTPGQGLQFLFEYFSETQRNKGNFPGRFSGRQFSNSRSEMNVSTLELGDSALYLCASSSGPLPPNYGYTFGSGTRLTVV.

The chain combines TRBV12-3 or TRBV12-4 with TRBJ2-1; TRBD2 might be the D (5 bases). The CDR3 covers 12 residues. V dropped 5 bases and J dropped 16 bases, with 18 bases sitting between them. DNA of the CDR3: TGTGCCAGCAGTGTCCGTCCCAGCGGCGCCTTCTTC. Its protein is CASSVRPSGAFF.

This clone was detected a few times. The rearrangement uses TRBV7-3 and TRBJ2-3; D might be TRBD2 (6 bases). The ends were cut back, 2 bases at V and 0 bases at J, with 9 bases in the middle. This CDR3 is 15 amino acids long. Germline-derived CDR1 and CDR2 are SGHTA and FQGTGA. In DNA, the CDR3 is TGTGCCAGCAGCTTAGCGGGGACTAGCACAGATACGCAGTATTTT. Its translation is CASSLAGTSTDTQYF.

The chain combines TRBV5-1 with TRBJ2-7, with D perhaps being TRBD1 or TRBD2 (5 bases each). Germline CDR1 reads SGHRS; CDR2 reads YFSETQ. This CDR3 is 15 amino acids long. Deletions cut 4 bases from V and 2 bases from J, with 16 bases between. The CDR3 sequence: CASSMTAPGAYEQYF. CDR3 coding DNA: TGCGCCAGCAGCATGACAGCCCCCGGGGCCTACGAGCAGTACTTC.

V is TRBV24-1 and J is TRBJ2-1; TRBD1 matches at 8 bases. The ends lost 5 bases at V and 8 bases at J; junction bases unmatched: 7. The germline V gene encodes CDR1 KGHDR and CDR2 SFDVKD. There are 14 residues in the CDR3. The CDR3 DNA reads TGTGCCACCAGTGCGAGCCCAGGGGGCCATGAGCAGTTCTTC. Translation: CATSASPGGHEQFF.

The table lists this clone with a few counts. This chain connects TRBV7-2 to TRBJ2-1; a weak D match, TRBD1 (5 bases). Germline V gene data show CDR1 as SGHTA and CDR2 as FQGNSA. CDR3 length: 16 amino acids. With 1 base removed from V and 10 bases from J, the gap between germline ends came to 20 bases. CDR3 loop: CASSLVYLGQGSEQFF. In DNA, the CDR3 is TGTGCCAGCAGCTTAGTTTATCTGGGGCAGGGAAGCGAGCAGTTCTTC.

The chain uses TRBV4-3 and TRBJ2-3; 9 bases fit TRBD2. This CDR3 spans 16 amino acids. Germline-derived CDR1 and CDR2 are LGHNA and YSLEER. The ends lost 1 base at V and 1 base at J; junction bases unmatched: 3. The CDR3: CASSQGVAGGTDTQYF. DNA for the CDR3: TGCGCCAGCAGCCAAGGAGTAGCGGGGGGCACAGATACGCAGTATTTT.

This clone occurred a few times. The rearrangement joins TRBV5-1 to TRBJ1-1; tentatively, D is TRBD1 (5 bases). CDR3 size: 14 residues. V gave up 4 bases and J gave up 0 bases, with 10 bases separating them. Germline values: CDR1 SGHRS, CDR2 YFSETQ. CDR3 residues: CASSPDSMNTEAFF. DNA for the CDR3: TGCGCCAGCAGCCCAGACAGTATGAACACTGAAGCTTTCTTT. The variable domain in full, completed from reference TRBV5-1 and TRBJ1-1, reads KAGVTQTPRYLIKTRGQQVTLSCSPISGHRSVSWYQQTPGQGLQFLFEYFSETQRNKGNFPGRFSGRQFSNSRSEMNVSTLELGDSALYLCASSPDSMNTEAFFGQGTRLTVV.

V usage is TRBV27 and J usage is TRBJ2-5, with a weak D call TRBD2 (7 bases). The CDR3 is 15 residues long. Germline V gene lookup returns CDR1 MNHEY and CDR2 SMNVEV (reference sequence). Trimming left V 5 bases short and J 4 bases short, with 17 bases between. The CDR3 sequence: CASSVLGGPAETQYF. CDR3 sequence (DNA): TGTGCCAGCAGTGTACTCGGGGGGCCGGCAGAGACCCAGTACTTC.

The chain combines TRBV9 with TRBJ2-2; no clear D gene. Trimming shortened V by 6 bases and J by 7 bases, and 10 bases separated the two germline ends. The CDR3 length is 12 residues. The germline V gene encodes CDR1 SGDLS and CDR2 YYNGEE. CDR3 in DNA: TGTGCCAGCACCCTTTTCGACGGGGAGCTGTTTTTT. Translated, it gives CASTLFDGELFF.

The chain links TRBV9 to TRBJ1-3; TRBD1 is a possible D gene (5 bases). The V gene lost 4 bases and the J gene lost 2 bases, with 19 bases spanning the gap. CDR1 and CDR2 (germline): SGDLS, YYNGEE. The CDR3 extends over 17 amino acids. The chain's CDR3 is CASSPQEDSLPGNTIYF. CDR3 nucleotides: TGTGCCAGCAGCCCCCAAGAAGACAGTTTGCCTGGAAACACCATATATTTT. The full variable domain, rest sourced from reference TRBV9 and TRBJ1-3, is DSGVTQTPKHLITATGQRVTLRCSPRSGDLSVYWYQQSLDQGLQFLIQYYNGEERAKGNILERFSAQQFPDLHSELNLSSLELGDSALYFCASSPQEDSLPGNTIYFGEGSWLTVV.

This chain joins TRBV6-2 or TRBV6-3 and TRBJ2-7, with no clear D. Between the trimmed V and J ends, which lost 1 base and 3 bases, there was a span of 19 bases. The CDR3 is made up of 17 amino acids. Germline loops: CDR1 MNHEY, CDR2 SVGEGT. DNA of the CDR3: TGTGCCAGCAGTTACTGGCGGCAGAACTCTTTCCTCTACGAGCAGTACTTC. It translates to CASSYWRQNSFLYEQYF.